This T cell receptor beta chain was captured by sequencing in a study of control samples from healthy donors and cancer patients. This clone was seen more than once but under ten times. The method was immunoSEQ multiplex PCR; TCRdb's version includes in-frame clones alone and lacks a portion of them. The sample carries about 150,000 clones, about 90% recorded once. V was cut by 1 base and J by 5 bases, with 3 bases left in between. CDR1 is LGHDT, CDR2 YNNKEL, per germline (reference sequence). The CDR3 is 13 residues long. Sequencing was carried out using blood. The receptor's source is a woman aged 40-49 years in good health. The chain links TRBV3-1 (or the pseudogene TRBV3-2) to TRBJ2-6; D is uncertain. The CDR3 here is CASSQGRANVLTF. The CDR3 coding sequence is TGTGCCAGCAGCCAAGGCAGGGCCAACGTCCTGACTTTC.